This T cell receptor beta chain was found in a study of blood T cell repertoires in COVID-19. Across the study: PBMCs, B-cell-depleted T cells, or T cells provided the cDNA or gDNA that made up the material.

Per the authors' pipeline: From reference gene primer amplification, estimates of nucleated cell counts were derived. The data were produced by immunoSEQ multiplex PCR, yet TCRdb's version contains in-frame clones alone and is incomplete. Clonal size and the V and J genes are those of that table, whereas D and trimming came from the DNA. The table includes 130,000 or so clones, over 65% detected once. The V end lost 2 bases, the J end lost 7 bases, and 17 bases lay between the germline ends. Germline V gene sequence: CDR1 SGHAT, CDR2 FQNNGV. This CDR3 comprises 15 residues. The sequence was collected from a woman in her 70s with acute or convalescent COVID-19. The chain carries TRBV11-2 and TRBJ1-2, with D tentatively TRBD1 (5 bases). Sequencing was done on a sample of peripheral blood. CDR3 nucleotides: TGTGCCAGCAGCTTATCCGGCGGCAGGGTGGGTGGCTACACCTTC. Its translation: CASSLSGGRVGGYTF. The variable domain in full, with the rest retrieved from reference TRBV11-2 and TRBJ1-2, is EAGVAQSPRYKIIEKRQSVAFWCNPISGHATLYWYQQILGQGPKLLIQFQNNGVVDDSQLPKDRFSAERLKGVDSTLKIQPAKLEDSAVYLCASSLSGGRVGGYTFGSGTRLTVV.